These T cell receptor beta chains were read from a single sample in a study of CD8 T cells in Susac syndrome. TCRdb independently ran MiXCR on the immunoSEQ multiplex PCR reads; one entry per CDR3 protein. The table records over 150,000 distinct CDR3 sequences, around 94% of them present only once. The sample comprised CD4+ T cells from PBMCs. Receptors originate from a human donor with Susac syndrome. CDR3s include the opening cysteine and the closing phenylalanine or tryptophan. The order of the fields is J gene, D gene, clone size, V gene, CDR3 protein, CDR3 DNA. D genes are given only for firm matches. Clone size is not always given. Where it is, it says once, few, many or a class for expanded clones.

TRBJ1-1 TRBD1 . TRBV28 CASSRQGRATEAFF TGTGCCAGCAGTAGACAGGGGCGGGCCACTGAAGCTTTCTTT
TRBJ2-1 TRBD1 . TRBV7-9 CASSPSGTGFAEQFF TGTGCCAGCAGCCCCTCTGGGACAGGGTTTGCGGAGCAGTTCTTC
TRBJ2-3 TRBD2 once TRBV28 CASSPPSGTTDTQYF TGTGCCAGCAGTCCCCCTAGCGGGACCACAGATACGCAGTATTTT
TRBJ1-1 . . TRBV13 CASKGRVGTEAFF TGTGCCAGCAAAGGGAGGGTAGGCACTGAAGCTTTCTTT
TRBJ1-5 . . TRBV4-2 CASSQVTQGGNQPQHF TGTGCCAGCAGCCAAGTAACCCAGGGAGGCAATCAGCCCCAGCATTTT
TRBJ1-5 TRBD1 once TRBV20-1 CSARGAIDTGGTHSNQPQHF TGCAGTGCTAGAGGGGCGATTGATACAGGGGGGACACATAGCAATCAGCCCCAGCATTTT
TRBJ2-7 . . TRBV30 CAWSPNYEQYF TGTGCCTGGAGTCCCAACTACGAGCAGTACTTC
TRBJ1-2 TRBD1 few TRBV7-2 CASRGEGGETGSYYGYTF TGTGCCAGCAGAGGGGAAGGTGGAGAGACAGGGTCGTACTATGGCTACACCTTC
TRBJ2-2 TRBD2 once TRBV20-1 CSARDYPGGPPGELFF TGCAGTGCTAGAGATTACCCGGGAGGGCCCCCCGGGGAGCTGTTTTTT
TRBJ1-1 . . TRBV7-9 CASSLARGITEAFF TGTGCCAGCAGCTTAGCGAGAGGGATCACTGAAGCTTTCTTT
TRBJ1-1 TRBD1 . TRBV29-1 CSASWQGATEAFF TGCAGCGCATCCTGGCAGGGGGCCACTGAAGCTTTCTTT
TRBJ1-4 . . TRBV19 CASSIPRTDGRNEKLFF TGTGCCAGTAGTATCCCTCGGACCGACGGCCGTAATGAAAAACTGTTTTTT
TRBJ2-3 TRBD2 . TRBV29-1 CSVEGQRGADTQYF TGCAGCGTTGAAGGTCAGCGGGGGGCAGATACGCAGTATTTT
TRBJ1-2 . . TRBV4-3 CASSPTLGRVDYGYTF TGCGCCAGCAGCCCGACCCTGGGAAGGGTGGACTATGGCTACACCTTC
TRBJ1-2 TRBD1 few TRBV7-2 CASSLGTGGHYGYTF TGTGCCAGCAGCTTAGGCACAGGGGGCCACTATGGCTACACCTTC
TRBJ2-1 TRBD1 . TRBV5-6 CASRQTGGDDEQFF TGTGCCAGCAGACAGACAGGGGGTGACGATGAGCAGTTCTTC
TRBJ2-3 TRBD2 . TRBV15 CATSRRSGGSTDTQYF TGTGCCACCAGCAGACGTAGCGGGGGGAGCACAGATACGCAGTATTTT
TRBJ1-2 . . TRBV29-1 CSVEALYGYTF TGCAGCGTTGAGGCCCTCTATGGCTACACCTTC
TRBJ2-5 TRBD2 . TRBV7-2 CASSFSPTSHTQYF TGTGCCAGCAGCTTTAGTCCGACTAGCCATACCCAGTACTTC
TRBJ2-4 TRBD2 . TRBV7-2 CASSSGTNGNIQYF TGTGCCAGCAGCTCCGGGACTAACGGAAACATTCAGTACTTC
TRBJ2-5 . . TRBV12-3/TRBV12-4 CASKASLMYQETQYF TGTGCCAGCAAGGCTTCGTTGATGTACCAAGAGACCCAGTACTTC
TRBJ2-4 . . TRBV4-3 CASSQDVGLAKNIQYF TGCGCCAGCAGCCAAGATGTGGGACTAGCCAAAAACATTCAGTACTTC
TRBJ2-1 . . TRBV10-3 CAISVRSDNNEQFF TGTGCCATCAGCGTAAGGTCGGATAACAATGAGCAGTTCTTC
TRBJ2-5 . . TRBV5-4 CASSLEIQQTQYF TGTGCCAGCAGCTTGGAGATCCAGCAGACCCAGTACTTC
TRBJ2-7 . . TRBV6-5 CASRAQPGHPYEQYF TGTGCCAGCAGAGCTCAACCGGGACATCCCTACGAGCAGTACTTC
TRBJ2-1 TRBD2 few TRBV5-1 CASSLGLAGGNEQFF TGTGCCAGCAGTTTGGGACTAGCGGGAGGCAATGAGCAGTTCTTC
TRBJ2-1 TRBD1 . TRBV11-2 CASSFGQGAVNEQFF TGTGCCAGCAGCTTCGGACAGGGGGCGGTGAATGAGCAGTTCTTC
TRBJ1-1 . . TRBV28 CASRLDPTHTEAFF TGTGCCAGCAGGCTCGATCCAACCCACACTGAAGCTTTCTTT
TRBJ2-3 TRBD1 . TRBV6-6 CASSIQDRGGDTQYF TGTGCCAGCAGTATACAGGACAGGGGTGGAGATACGCAGTATTTT
TRBJ1-4 . . TRBV3-1 CASSQAREELFF TGTGCCAGCAGCCAAGCGCGGGAGGAACTGTTTTTT
TRBJ2-3 TRBD2 once TRBV30 CAWTGTRHDTQYF TGTGCCTGGACCGGGACTAGGCACGATACGCAGTATTTT
TRBJ2-6 TRBD1 . TRBV12-3/TRBV12-4 CASSLALGTGFTSGANVLTF TGTGCCAGCAGTTTAGCGCTGGGGACAGGGTTTACCTCTGGGGCCAACGTCCTGACTTTC
TRBJ1-5 . . TRBV20-1 CSAHRVGNQPQHF TGCAGTGCTCACAGGGTTGGCAATCAGCCCCAGCATTTT
TRBJ1-1 . . TRBV10-3 CAIRDLDRNTEAFF TGTGCCATCAGGGACTTAGACAGGAACACTGAAGCTTTCTTT
TRBJ1-2 . . TRBV25-1 CASSEFGGYTF TGTGCCAGCAGTGAATTCGGGGGCTACACCTTC
TRBJ2-7 . once TRBV6-1 CATVLDYEQYF TGTGCCACGGTGTTAGACTACGAGCAGTACTTC
TRBJ2-7 . . TRBV6-2/TRBV6-3 CASSSSPYEQYF TGTGCCAGCAGTTCGTCTCCGTACGAGCAGTACTTC
TRBJ2-1 . . TRBV29-1 CSVETVSYNEQFF TGCAGCGTTGAGACTGTCTCCTACAATGAGCAGTTCTTC
TRBJ2-5 . . TRBV20-1 CSARDLGLETQYF TGCAGTGCTAGAGATTTAGGTTTAGAGACCCAGTACTTC
TRBJ2-3 . . TRBV5-1 CASSGTAETDTQYF TGCGCCAGCAGCGGGACGGCCGAGACAGATACGCAGTATTTT
TRBJ1-2 . . TRBV20-1 CSAQIGTEIDGYTF TGCAGTGCCCAGATTGGGACGGAAATAGATGGCTACACCTTC
TRBJ1-3 . once TRBV28 CASSLRDIGNTIYF TGTGCCAGCAGTCTCCGGGACATAGGAAACACCATATATTTT
TRBJ1-2 . . TRBV20-1 CSARDSGAASEYGYTF TGCAGTGCTAGAGATTCAGGGGCGGCGTCTGAATATGGCTACACCTTC
TRBJ1-1 . . TRBV15 CATSRGTGIMNTEAFF TGTGCCACCAGCAGGGGTACAGGGATAATGAACACTGAAGCTTTCTTT
TRBJ2-1 . . TRBV3-1 CASSQGASTNEQFF TGTGCCAGCAGCCAAGGGGCTAGTACCAATGAGCAGTTCTTC
TRBJ1-1 . . TRBV5-1 CASSFGSGRDTEAFF TGCGCCAGCAGCTTTGGATCGGGAAGAGACACTGAAGCTTTCTTT
TRBJ2-3 . once TRBV5-1 CASSLEGISTDTQYF TGCGCCAGCAGCTTGGAAGGAATAAGCACAGATACGCAGTATTTT
TRBJ1-1 . once TRBV5-1 CASQFQAEGSEAFF TGCGCCAGCCAATTCCAGGCCGAGGGGTCTGAAGCTTTCTTT
TRBJ1-2 . . TRBV9 CASSGGWSQLVHGYTF TGTGCCAGCAGCGGGGGATGGTCACAGTTAGTGCATGGCTACACCTTC
TRBJ2-7 . . TRBV9 CASSGDSEQYF TGTGCCAGCAGCGGCGACAGCGAGCAGTACTTC
TRBJ1-5 . . TRBV7-2 CASSLGGRNQPQHF TGTGCCAGCAGCTTAGGGGGCCGCAATCAGCCCCAGCATTTT
TRBJ2-4 TRBD2 . TRBV7-2 CASSPGGSYKNIQYF TGTGCCAGCAGCCCCGGGGGGTCCTACAAAAACATTCAGTACTTC
TRBJ2-1 . . TRBV28 CASSTSGQGTYNEQFF TGTGCCAGCAGCACGTCGGGGCAGGGAACTTACAATGAGCAGTTCTTC
TRBJ2-1 . once TRBV5-1 CASSLLAEYNEQFF TGCGCCAGCAGCTTGTTGGCAGAGTACAATGAGCAGTTCTTC
TRBJ2-7 . . TRBV2 CASSHRELESYEQYF TGTGCCAGCAGTCACAGGGAGCTGGAGTCCTACGAGCAGTACTTC